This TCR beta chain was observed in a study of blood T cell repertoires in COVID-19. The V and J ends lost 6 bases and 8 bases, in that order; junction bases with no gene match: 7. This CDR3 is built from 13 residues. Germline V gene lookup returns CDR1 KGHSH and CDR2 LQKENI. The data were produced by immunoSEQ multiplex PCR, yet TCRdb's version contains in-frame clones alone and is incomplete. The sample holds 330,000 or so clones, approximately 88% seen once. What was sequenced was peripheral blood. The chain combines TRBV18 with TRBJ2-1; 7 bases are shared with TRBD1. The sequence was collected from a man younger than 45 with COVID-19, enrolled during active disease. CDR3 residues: CASSMTGYHEQFF. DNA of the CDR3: TGTGCCAGCTCCATGACAGGGTACCATGAGCAGTTCTTC.